This T cell receptor (beta chain) was captured by sequencing in a study of blood T cell repertoires in COVID-19. Authors' data handling: Quantification of nucleated cells was approximated via reference gene primer amplification. Data came from immunoSEQ multiplex PCR; TCRdb stores just in-frame clones and leaves some out. The V and J calls and clone size were taken over from that table, and D and trimming were inferred from the DNA. The sample lists about 440,000 clones, around 90% occurring once. This CDR3 is built from 18 residues. Per germline, CDR1 LGHNA and CDR2 YSLEER. The V segment lost 0 bases and the J segment 4 bases; nucleotides outside the gene matches: 10.

The chain employs TRBV4-3 and TRBJ2-2; TRBD2 aligns across 8 bases. Material: PBMCs or T cells enriched from blood (not recorded which). The source is a woman aged 18 to 35 with acute COVID-19. The CDR3 bases are TGCGCCAGCAGCCAAGATACCCCGGGGGGGGCGAGCACCGGGGAGCTGTTTTTT. The encoded protein is CASSQDTPGGASTGELFF.